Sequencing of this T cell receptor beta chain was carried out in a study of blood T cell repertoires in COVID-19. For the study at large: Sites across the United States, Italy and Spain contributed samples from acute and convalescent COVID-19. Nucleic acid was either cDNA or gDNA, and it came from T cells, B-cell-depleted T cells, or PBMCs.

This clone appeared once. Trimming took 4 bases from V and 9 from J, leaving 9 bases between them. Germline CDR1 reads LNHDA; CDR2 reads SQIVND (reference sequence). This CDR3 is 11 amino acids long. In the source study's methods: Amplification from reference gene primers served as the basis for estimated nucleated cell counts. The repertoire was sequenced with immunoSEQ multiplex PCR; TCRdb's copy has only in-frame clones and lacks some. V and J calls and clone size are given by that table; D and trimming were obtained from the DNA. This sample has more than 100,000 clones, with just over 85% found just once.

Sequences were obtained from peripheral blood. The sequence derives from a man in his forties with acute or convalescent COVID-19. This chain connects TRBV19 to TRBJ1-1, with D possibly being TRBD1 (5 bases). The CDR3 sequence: CASSSRQKAFF. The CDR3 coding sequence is TGTGCCAGTAGTAGCAGACAGAAAGCTTTCTTT.